This TCR beta chain was observed in a study of blood T cell repertoires in COVID-19 (dated by TCRdb to between 2020 and 2021). With respect to the entire study: The collaborator samples originated in the United States, Italy and Spain and spanned the acute and convalescent phases of COVID-19. The material from the prospective study consisted of cDNA or gDNA derived from T cells, B-cell-depleted T cells, or PBMCs. The dataset comprised deeply sampled blood TCRbeta repertoires from subjects exposed to, actively infected with, or recovered from COVID-19. The repertoires were released in a freely available public database intended as a resource for research on the immune response to SARS-CoV-2. The samples were drawn from two sources: the first 160 participants of the ongoing ImmuneRACE study, and over 1,000 subjects contributed by 6 global collaborators. The sample metadata nearly always contained a de-identified subject ID, COVID-19 status, age in years and sex. HLA class I and class II types, where available, came from metadata supplied by the sample provider rather than from assay-based typing. Results and caveats for the whole study, not just this receptor: How much clinical and demographic metadata was included differed by source and by participant, and the metadata was provided uncurated.

TCRbeta CDR3 regions were amplified from genomic DNA using the immunoSEQ Assay, a bias-controlled multiplex PCR. Per the source publication's procedure: Nucleated cell counts per sample were estimated from amplification of reference gene primers within the assay. Sequence reads were collapsed and filtered to measure the absolute abundance of every unique TCRbeta CDR3 rearrangement. For each sample, productive Simpson clonality was calculated as the square root of Simpson's diversity index across productive rearrangements. Entries here come from immuneACCESS through TCRdb and include only in-frame sequences with V and J called. Some clones fail to appear in such tables; in the studies checked, an unresolved V gene covers under half of the shortfall, and the cause of the remainder is unknown. The V and J calls and the clone size are those of that table, but D and trimming were determined from the DNA. This sample comprises 270,000 or so clones, approximately 91% of them detected only once. The top ten constitute approximately 2.5% of the sample.

Trimming removed 6 bases from V and 6 bases from J, leaving 15 bases between the germline ends. Via the germline V gene, CDR1 is SNHLY and CDR2 FYNNEI. The CDR3 sequence holds 14 residues, the cysteine and phenylalanine included. Only CDR3 DNA remains: 42 bases, in frame from the first base. Turning to this clone: Its specific antigen is unknown. No clone much larger than this one lies a single base away; base qualities are absent.

Participants in the prospective study were enrolled through a virtual design, were aged about 18 to 100 years, and lived in 24 United States geographic areas. In the prospective study, participants were assigned to cohorts based on the clinical history participants reported in a screening survey and a study questionnaire. Each participant in the prospective study had whole blood, serum and a nasopharyngeal or oropharyngeal swab collected by mobile phlebotomists. Participants in the prospective study had the option to provide additional blood draws and questionnaires over a 2-month period. Prospective study blood samples were shipped either frozen or at room temperature before DNA extraction.

This receptor chain uses TRBV2 and TRBJ1-5; the D gene assignment is ambiguous. Sequences were obtained from PBMCs or T cells enriched from blood (not recorded which). This sequence was found in a middle-aged woman with acute COVID-19. Read as DNA, the sequence is TGTGCCAGCAGGGCCGAGAGGAGGGCTCAGCCCCAGCATTTT. Translated, it reads CASRAERRAQPQHF.